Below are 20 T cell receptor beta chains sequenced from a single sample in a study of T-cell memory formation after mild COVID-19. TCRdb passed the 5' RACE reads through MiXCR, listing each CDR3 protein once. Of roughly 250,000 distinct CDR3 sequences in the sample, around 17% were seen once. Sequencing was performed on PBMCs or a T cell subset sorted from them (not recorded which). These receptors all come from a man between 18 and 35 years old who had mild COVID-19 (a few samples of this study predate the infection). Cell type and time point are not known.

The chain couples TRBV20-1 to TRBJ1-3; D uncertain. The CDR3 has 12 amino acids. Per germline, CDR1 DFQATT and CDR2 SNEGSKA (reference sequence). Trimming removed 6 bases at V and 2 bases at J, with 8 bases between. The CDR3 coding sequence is TGCAGTGCCATGACTCCTGGAAACACCATATATTTT. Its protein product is CSAMTPGNTIYF.

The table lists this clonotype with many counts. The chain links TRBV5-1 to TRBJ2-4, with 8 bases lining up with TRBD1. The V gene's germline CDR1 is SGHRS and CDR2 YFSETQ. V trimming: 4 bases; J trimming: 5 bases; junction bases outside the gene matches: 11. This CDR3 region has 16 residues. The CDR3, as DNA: TGCGCCAGCAGCCCCGGACAGGGAATAGGGGAAAACATTCAGTACTTC. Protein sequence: CASSPGQGIGENIQYF. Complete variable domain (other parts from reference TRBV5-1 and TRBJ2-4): KAGVTQTPRYLIKTRGQQVTLSCSPISGHRSVSWYQQTPGQGLQFLFEYFSETQRNKGNFPGRFSGRQFSNSRSEMNVSTLELGDSALYLCASSPGQGIGENIQYFGAGTRLSVL.

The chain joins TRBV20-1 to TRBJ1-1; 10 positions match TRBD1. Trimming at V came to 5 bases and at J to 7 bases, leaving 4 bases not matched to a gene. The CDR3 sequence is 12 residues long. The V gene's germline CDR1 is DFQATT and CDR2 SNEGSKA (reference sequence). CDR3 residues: CSAPDRGDEAFF. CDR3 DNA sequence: TGCAGTGCTCCGGACAGGGGGGATGAAGCTTTCTTT.

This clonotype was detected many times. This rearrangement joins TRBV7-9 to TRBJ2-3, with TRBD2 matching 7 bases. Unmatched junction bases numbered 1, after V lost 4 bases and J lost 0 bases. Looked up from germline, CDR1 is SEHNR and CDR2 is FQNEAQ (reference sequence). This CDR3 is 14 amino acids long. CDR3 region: CASSWEGSTDTQYF. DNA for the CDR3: TGTGCCAGCAGCTGGGAGGGAAGCACAGATACGCAGTATTTT.

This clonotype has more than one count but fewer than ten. The CDR3 DNA is TGTGCCAGCACCTCACTCGGGACAGTCGGCAATGAGCAGTTCTTC. Its protein product is CASTSLGTVGNEQFF. The J gene is TRBJ2-1, the V gene TRBV2; 7 bases align to TRBD1. The germline V gene has CDR1 SNHLY and CDR2 FYNNEI. With V trimmed by 7 bases and J by 6 bases, 12 bases remained unmatched. There are 15 residues in the CDR3.

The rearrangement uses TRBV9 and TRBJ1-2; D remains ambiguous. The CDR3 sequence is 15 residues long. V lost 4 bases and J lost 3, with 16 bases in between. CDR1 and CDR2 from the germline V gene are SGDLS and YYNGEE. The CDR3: CASSPQPGGDYGYTF. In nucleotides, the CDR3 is TGTGCCAGCAGCCCCCAACCAGGAGGCGACTATGGCTACACCTTC.

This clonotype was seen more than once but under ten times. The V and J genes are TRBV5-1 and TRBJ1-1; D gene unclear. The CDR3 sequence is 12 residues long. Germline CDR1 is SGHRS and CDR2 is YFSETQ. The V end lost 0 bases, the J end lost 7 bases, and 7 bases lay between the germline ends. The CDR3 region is CASSLAGFEAFF. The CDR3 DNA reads TGCGCCAGCAGCTTGGCTGGGTTTGAAGCTTTCTTT.

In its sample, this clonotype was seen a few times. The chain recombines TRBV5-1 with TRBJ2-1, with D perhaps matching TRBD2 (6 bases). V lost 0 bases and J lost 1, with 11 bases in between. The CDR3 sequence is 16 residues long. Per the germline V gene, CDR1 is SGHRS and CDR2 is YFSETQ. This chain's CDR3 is CASSLALGGSYNEQFF. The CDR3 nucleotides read TGCGCCAGCAGCTTGGCTTTGGGGGGATCCTACAATGAGCAGTTCTTC.

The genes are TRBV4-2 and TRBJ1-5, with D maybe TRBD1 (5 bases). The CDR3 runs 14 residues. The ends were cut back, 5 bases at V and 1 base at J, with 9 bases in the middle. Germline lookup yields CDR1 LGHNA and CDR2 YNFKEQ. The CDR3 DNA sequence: TGTGCCAGCAGCGAGGGGATAAGCAATCAGCCCCAGCATTTT. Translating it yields CASSEGISNQPQHF.

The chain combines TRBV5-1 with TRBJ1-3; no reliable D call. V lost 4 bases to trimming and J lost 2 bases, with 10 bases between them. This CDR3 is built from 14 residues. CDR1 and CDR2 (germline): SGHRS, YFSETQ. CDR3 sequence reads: CASSPGRAGNTIYF. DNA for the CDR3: TGCGCCAGCAGCCCCGGGAGAGCTGGAAACACCATATATTTT.

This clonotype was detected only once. CDR3 nucleotide sequence: TGCGCCAGCAGCTTGAGCAGGGCTGATGGCTACACCTTC. This codes for CASSLSRADGYTF. The chain is built from TRBV5-1 and TRBJ1-2; weak D call: TRBD1 (5 bases). The V gene's germline CDR1 is SGHRS and CDR2 YFSETQ. V lost 1 base and J 6 bases, leaving 10 bases between the germline ends. The CDR3 totals 13 residues.

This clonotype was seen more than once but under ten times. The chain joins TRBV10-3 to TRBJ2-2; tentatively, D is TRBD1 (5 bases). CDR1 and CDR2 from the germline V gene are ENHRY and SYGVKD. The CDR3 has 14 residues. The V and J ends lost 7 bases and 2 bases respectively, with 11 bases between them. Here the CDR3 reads CAIKTQGNTGELFF. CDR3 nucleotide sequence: TGTGCCATCAAAACTCAGGGTAACACCGGGGAGCTGTTTTTT.

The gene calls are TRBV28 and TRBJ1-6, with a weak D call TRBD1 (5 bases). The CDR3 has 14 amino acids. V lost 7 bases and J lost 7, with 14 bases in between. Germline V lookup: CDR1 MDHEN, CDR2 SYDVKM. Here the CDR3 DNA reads TGTGCCAGCATCTCCCGGGACCTCAATTCACCCCTCCACTTT. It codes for CASISRDLNSPLHF.

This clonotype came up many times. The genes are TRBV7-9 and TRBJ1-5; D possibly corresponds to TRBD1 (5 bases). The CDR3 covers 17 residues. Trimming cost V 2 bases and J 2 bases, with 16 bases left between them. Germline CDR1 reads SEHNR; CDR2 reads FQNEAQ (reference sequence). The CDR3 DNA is TGTGCCAGCAGCTTATACAATTATGGGGGGGGCAATCAGCCCCAGCATTTT. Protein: CASSLYNYGGGNQPQHF. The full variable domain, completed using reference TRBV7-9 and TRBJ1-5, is DTGVSQNPRHKITKRGQNVTFRCDPISEHNRLYWYRQTLGQGPEFLTYFQNEAQLEKSRLLSDRFSAERPKGSFSTLEIQRTEQGDSAMYLCASSLYNYGGGNQPQHFGDGTRLSIL.

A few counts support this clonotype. The CDR3 protein is CASGDGVRGEAFF. Here the CDR3 DNA reads TGCGCCAGCGGGGATGGGGTCAGGGGGGAAGCTTTCTTT. V is TRBV10-2 and J is TRBJ1-1, with 7 bases identical to TRBD1. This CDR3 has 13 amino acids. V shed 8 bases and J 8 bases; nucleotides not matched to a gene: 11. Germline values: CDR1 WSHSY, CDR2 SAAADI.

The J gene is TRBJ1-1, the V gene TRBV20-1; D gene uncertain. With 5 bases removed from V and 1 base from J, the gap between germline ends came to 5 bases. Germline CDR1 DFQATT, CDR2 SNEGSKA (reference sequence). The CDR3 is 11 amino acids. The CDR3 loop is CSAWGNTEAFF. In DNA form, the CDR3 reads TGCAGTGCTTGGGGGAACACTGAAGCTTTCTTT.

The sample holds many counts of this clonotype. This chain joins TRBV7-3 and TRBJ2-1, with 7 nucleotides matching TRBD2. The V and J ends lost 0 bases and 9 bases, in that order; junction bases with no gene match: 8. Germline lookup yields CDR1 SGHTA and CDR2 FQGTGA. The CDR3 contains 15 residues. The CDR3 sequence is CASSLTLGLVGEQFF. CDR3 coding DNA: TGTGCCAGCAGCTTAACTTTAGGACTAGTAGGTGAGCAGTTCTTC.

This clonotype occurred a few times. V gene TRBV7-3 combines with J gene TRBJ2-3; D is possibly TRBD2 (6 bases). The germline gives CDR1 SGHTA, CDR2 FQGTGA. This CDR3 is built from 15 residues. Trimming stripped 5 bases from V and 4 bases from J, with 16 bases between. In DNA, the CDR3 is TGTGCCAGCAGCCCCTCCAACACGGGGGCAGATACGCAGTATTTT. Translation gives CASSPSNTGADTQYF.

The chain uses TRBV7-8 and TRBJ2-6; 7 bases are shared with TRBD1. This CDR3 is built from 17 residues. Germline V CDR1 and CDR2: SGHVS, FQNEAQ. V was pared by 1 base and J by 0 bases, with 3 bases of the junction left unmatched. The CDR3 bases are TGTGCCAGCAGCTTAGTGGCAGGGGGCTCTGGGGCCAACGTCCTGACTTTC. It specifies CASSLVAGGSGANVLTF.

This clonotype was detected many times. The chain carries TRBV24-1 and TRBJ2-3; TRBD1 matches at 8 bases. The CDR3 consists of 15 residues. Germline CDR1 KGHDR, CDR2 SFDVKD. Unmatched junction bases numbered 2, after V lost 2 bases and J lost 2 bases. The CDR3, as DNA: TGTGCCACCAGTGATTCGCAGGGGGCCACAGATACGCAGTATTTT. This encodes CATSDSQGATDTQYF.